This T cell receptor beta chain was sequenced for a study of vaccination and CD4 T cells after COVID-19. About the research overall: Cellular stimulation was performed using overlapping spike peptides derived from SARS-CoV-2, HCoV-NL63, HCoV-OC43 and HCoV-229E.

Trimming removed 9 bases at V and 4 bases at J, with 13 bases between. The CDR3 runs to 12 residues. Germline V gives CDR1 SGHRS, CDR2 YFSETQ. This clonotype was observed a handful of times. Antigen specificity is unknown. The treatment: approximately 10-day PBMC culture with coronavirus spike peptide pools or control peptides (ViraFEST assay). The Oncomine TCR Beta short-read assay sequenced DNA from cultured CD4+ T cells. Once CD4+ T cells had been cultured, genomic DNA was extracted from them. TCRdb analysed the PCR reads with MiXCR anew, one entry per CDR3 protein. The data show more than 9,000 distinct CDR3 sequences, around 48% seen once.

The source material was CD4+ T cells from blood, cultured in vitro. This receptor was identified in a human donor who had recovered from COVID-19. This chain connects TRBV5-1 to TRBJ1-2; D ambiguous. CDR3 region: CATSDNFYGYTF. The CDR3 coding sequence is TGCGCCACCTCCGACAACTTCTATGGCTACACCTTC.